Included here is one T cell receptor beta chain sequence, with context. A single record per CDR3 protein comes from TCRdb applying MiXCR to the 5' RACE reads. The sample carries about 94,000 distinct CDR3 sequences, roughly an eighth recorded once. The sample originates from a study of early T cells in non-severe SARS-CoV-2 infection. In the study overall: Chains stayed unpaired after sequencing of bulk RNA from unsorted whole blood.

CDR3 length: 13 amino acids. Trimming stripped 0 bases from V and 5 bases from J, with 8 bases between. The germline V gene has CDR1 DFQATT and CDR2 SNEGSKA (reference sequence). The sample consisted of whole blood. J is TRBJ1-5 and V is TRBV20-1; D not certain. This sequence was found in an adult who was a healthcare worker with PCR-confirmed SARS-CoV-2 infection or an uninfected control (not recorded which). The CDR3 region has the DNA TGCAGTGCTAGAGATGGAGAGGATCAGCCCCAGCATTTT. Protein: CSARDGEDQPQHF.